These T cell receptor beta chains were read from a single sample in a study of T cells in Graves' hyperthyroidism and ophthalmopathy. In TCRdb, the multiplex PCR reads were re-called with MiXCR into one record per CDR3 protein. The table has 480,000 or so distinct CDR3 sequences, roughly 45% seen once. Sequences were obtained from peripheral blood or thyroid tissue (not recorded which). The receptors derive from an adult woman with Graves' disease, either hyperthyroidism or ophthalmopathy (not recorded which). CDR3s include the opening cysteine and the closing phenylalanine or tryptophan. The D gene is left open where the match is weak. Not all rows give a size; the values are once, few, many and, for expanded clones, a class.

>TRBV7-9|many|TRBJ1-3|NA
CASSPDINYSGNTIYF
TGTGCCAGCAGCCCGGACATCAACTACTCTGGAAACACCATATATTTT
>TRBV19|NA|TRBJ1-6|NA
CASSIGHSYNSPLHF
TGTGCCAGTAGTATAGGCCACTCCTATAATTCACCCCTCCACTTT
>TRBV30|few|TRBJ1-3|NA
CAWSSNGRGNTIYF
TGTGCCTGGAGTTCAAACGGACGGGGGAACACCATATATTTT
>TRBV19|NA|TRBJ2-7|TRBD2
CATETGTSSSYEQYF
TGTGCCACCGAGACCGGGACTAGCAGCTCCTACGAGCAGTACTTC
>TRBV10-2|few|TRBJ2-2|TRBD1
CASRSRDRSTGELFF
TGCGCCAGCAGATCCCGGGACAGGAGTACCGGGGAGCTGTTTTTT
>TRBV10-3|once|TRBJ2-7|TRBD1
CATGTGGLEQYF
TGTGCCACCGGGACAGGCGGCCTCGAGCAGTACTTC
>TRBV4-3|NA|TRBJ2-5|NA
CASSQPRERGETQYF
TGCGCCAGCAGCCAACCAAGGGAACGAGGAGAGACCCAGTACTTC
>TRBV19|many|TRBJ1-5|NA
CASSGQAHQPQHF
TGTGCCAGTAGTGGGCAGGCGCATCAGCCCCAGCATTTT
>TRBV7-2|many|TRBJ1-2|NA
CASSRGSTYLANYGYTF
TGTGCCAGCAGCCGTGGCTCAACATACCTAGCTAACTATGGCTACACCTTC
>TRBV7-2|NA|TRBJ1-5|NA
CASSLETASNQPQHF
TGTGCCAGCAGCTTAGAGACAGCTAGCAATCAGCCCCAGCATTTT
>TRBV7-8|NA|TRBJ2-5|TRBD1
CASSKQGAQYF
TGTGCCAGCAGCAAACAGGGGGCCCAGTACTTC
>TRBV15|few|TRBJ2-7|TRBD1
CATSREGQGAYEQYF
TGTGCCACCAGCAGAGAGGGACAGGGGGCCTACGAGCAGTACTTC
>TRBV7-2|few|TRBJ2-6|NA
CASSSFGGTGPGANVLTF
TGTGCCAGCAGCTCCTTTGGGGGAACAGGGCCTGGGGCCAACGTCCTGACTTTC
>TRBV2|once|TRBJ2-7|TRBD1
CASSGPGTGGPGEQYF
TGTGCCAGCAGTGGACCAGGGACAGGGGGCCCCGGCGAGCAGTACTTC
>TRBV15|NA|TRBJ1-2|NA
CATSRDSRDGYTF
TGTGCCACCAGCAGAGATTCACGGGATGGCTACACCTTC
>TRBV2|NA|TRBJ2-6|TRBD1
CAIPGQVGSGANVLTF
TGTGCCATACCGGGACAGGTGGGCTCTGGGGCCAACGTCCTGACTTTC
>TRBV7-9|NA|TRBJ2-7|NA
CASSQGFSGAYEQYF
TGCGCCAGCAGCCAAGGTTTCTCAGGAGCCTACGAGCAGTACTTC
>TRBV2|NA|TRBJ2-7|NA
CASRADLTPSEQYF
TGTGCCAGCAGGGCGGACTTAACGCCGTCCGAGCAGTACTTC
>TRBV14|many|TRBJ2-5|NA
CASSHAWSRGPSGETQYF
TGTGCCAGCAGCCACGCTTGGTCCCGGGGACCCTCGGGAGAGACCCAGTACTTC
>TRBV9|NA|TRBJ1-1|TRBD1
CASSEEDRAEGAFF
TGTGCCAGCAGCGAAGAGGACAGGGCCGAGGGAGCTTTCTTT
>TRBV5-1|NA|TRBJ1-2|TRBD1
CASSLEGQGSGYTF
TGCGCCAGCAGCTTGGAAGGACAGGGGAGTGGCTACACCTTC
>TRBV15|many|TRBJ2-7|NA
CATSRERGANYEQYF
TGTGCCACCAGCAGAGAACGTGGGGCGAACTACGAGCAGTACTTC
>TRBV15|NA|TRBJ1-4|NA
CATSFTRGEKLFF
TGTGCCACCAGCTTTACTCGGGGTGAAAAACTGTTTTTT
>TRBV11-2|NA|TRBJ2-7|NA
CASSESWGEQYF
TGTGCCAGCAGCGAATCTTGGGGGGAGCAGTACTTC
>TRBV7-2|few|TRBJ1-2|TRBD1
CASSSRTGADGYTF
TGTGCCAGCAGCTCGCGGACAGGGGCGGATGGCTACACCTTC
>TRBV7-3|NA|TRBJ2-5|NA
CASSPTLLAGETQYF
TGTGCCAGCAGCCCCACCCTTCTGGCGGGGGAGACCCAGTACTTC
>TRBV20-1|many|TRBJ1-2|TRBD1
CSAWDRSNYGYTF
TGCAGTGCTTGGGACAGGAGTAACTATGGCTACACCTTC
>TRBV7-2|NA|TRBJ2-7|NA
CASSLVGRESYEQYF
TGTGCCAGCAGCTTAGTGGGCAGGGAATCCTACGAGCAGTACTTC
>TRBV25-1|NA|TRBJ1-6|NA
CASSPGLGGAYNSPLHF
TGTGCCAGCAGTCCGGGTCTGGGGGGGGCCTATAATTCACCCCTCCACTTT
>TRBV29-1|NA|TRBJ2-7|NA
CSAGRSDYEQYF
TGCAGCGCTGGACGGTCAGACTACGAGCAGTACTTC
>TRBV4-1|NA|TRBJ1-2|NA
CASSQGHNYGYTF
TGCGCCAGCAGCCAAGGTCACAACTATGGCTACACCTTC
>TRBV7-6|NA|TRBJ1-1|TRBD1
CASRRGPVEAFF
TGTGCCAGCAGGAGGGGGCCGGTTGAAGCTTTCTTT
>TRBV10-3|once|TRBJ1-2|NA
CATSVQNYGYTF
TGTGCCACCAGTGTTCAGAACTATGGCTACACCTTC
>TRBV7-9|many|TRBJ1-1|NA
CASSQGPNTEAFF
TGTGCCAGCAGCCAAGGTCCGAACACTGAAGCTTTCTTT
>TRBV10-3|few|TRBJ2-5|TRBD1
CAISTGGVETQYF
TGTGCCATCAGTACAGGGGGCGTTGAGACCCAGTACTTC
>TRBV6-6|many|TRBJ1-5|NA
CASGEGFNQPQHF
TGTGCCAGCGGTGAGGGCTTCAATCAGCCCCAGCATTTT
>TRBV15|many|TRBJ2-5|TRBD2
CATSRDGGDRETQYF
TGTGCCACCAGCAGAGATGGGGGGGACCGGGAGACCCAGTACTTC
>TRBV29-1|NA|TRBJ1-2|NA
CSVGGQGETQYGYTF
TGCAGCGTTGGGGGGCAGGGAGAGACCCAGTATGGCTACACCTTC
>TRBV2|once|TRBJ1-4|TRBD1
CTSSETGGVYEKLVF
TGTACCAGCAGCGAGACAGGGGGCGTATATGAAAAACTGGTTTTT
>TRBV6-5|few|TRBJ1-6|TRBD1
CARGQVYNSPLHF
TGTGCCAGGGGACAGGTTTATAATTCACCCCTCCACTTT
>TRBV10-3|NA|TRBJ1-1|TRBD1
CAIRGTGLNTEAFF
TGTGCCATCAGGGGGACAGGGCTGAACACTGAAGCTTTCTTT
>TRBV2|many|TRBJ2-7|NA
CASSLPSGTEQYF
TGTGCCAGCAGTCTTCCCTCAGGGACCGAGCAGTACTTC
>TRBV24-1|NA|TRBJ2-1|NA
CAIRGEAGSNYEQFF
TGTGCCATCAGGGGGGAAGCGGGATCTAACTACGAGCAGTTCTTC
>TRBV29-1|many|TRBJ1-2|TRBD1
CSVPPTGANYGYTF
TGCAGCGTTCCCCCTACAGGGGCTAACTATGGCTACACCTTC
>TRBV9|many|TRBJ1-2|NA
CASSDRAGYGYTF
TGTGCCAGCAGCGACAGGGCTGGCTATGGCTACACCTTC
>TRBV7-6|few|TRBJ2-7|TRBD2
CASSLILAGDEQYF
TGTGCCAGCAGCTTAATCCTAGCGGGAGATGAGCAGTACTTC
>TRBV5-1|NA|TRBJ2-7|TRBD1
CASSERQGNSYEQYF
TGCGCCAGCAGCGAGCGACAGGGGAACTCCTACGAGCAGTACTTC
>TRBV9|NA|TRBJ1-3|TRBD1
CASSQGGRVLSGNTIYF
TGTGCCAGCAGCCAAGGGGGCCGGGTCTTATCTGGAAACACCATATATTTT